This entry lists 17 T cell receptor beta chains sequenced from one sample in a study of immune evolution from preneoplasia to lung adenocarcinoma. The data were produced by immunoSEQ multiplex PCR, yet TCRdb's version contains in-frame clones alone and is incomplete. This table holds some 4,500 clones, roughly 80% found once. Material: FFPE minimally invasive lung adenocarcinoma tissue. The receptor source for this set is a person in their sixties or seventies with lung adenocarcinoma.

This clone has only a few counts. The J gene is TRBJ2-3, the V gene TRBV9; 10 positions agree with TRBD2. Germline CDR1 reads SGDLS; CDR2 reads YYNGEE. V dropped 0 bases and J dropped 7; count of bases not matched to a gene: 8. The CDR3 length is 16 residues. Here the CDR3 reads CASSVAVAGGGYTQYF. The CDR3 region has the DNA TGTGCCAGCAGCGTAGCCGTAGCGGGAGGAGGGTATACGCAGTATTTT.

This chain connects TRBV7-2 to TRBJ2-7; TRBD1 aligns across 11 bases. Trimming at V came to 5 bases and at J to 5 bases, leaving 2 bases not matched to a gene. This CDR3 region has 13 residues. Germline V gene data show CDR1 as SGHTA and CDR2 as FQGNSA. Here the CDR3 reads CASSPGQGDEQYF. The CDR3 DNA is TGTGCCAGCAGCCCGGGACAGGGGGACGAGCAGTACTTC.

Judged by abundance, this clone is medium-sized. The CDR3 region is CAGRRGSGSTDTQYF. For the CDR3, the DNA is TGTGCCGGGAGGCGCGGTAGCGGGAGCACAGATACGCAGTATTTT. V and J are TRBV2 and TRBJ2-3; 7 bases agree with TRBD2. V dropped 11 bases and J dropped 0; count of bases not matched to a gene: 11. The CDR3 length is 15 residues. The germline CDR1 and CDR2 sequences are SNHLY and FYNNEI.

This clone appeared a few times. The rearrangement uses TRBV28 and TRBJ2-3; D may be TRBD1 or TRBD2 (5 bases each). The CDR3 is 14 residues long. CDR1 MDHEN and CDR2 SYDVKM come from the germline V gene. The germline V and J ends were trimmed by 5 bases and 0 bases, with 9 bases remaining between them. CDR3 coding DNA: TGTGCCAGCAGTGGGGGTAGTAGCACAGATACGCAGTATTTT. It yields the protein CASSGGSSTDTQYF.

V is TRBV19 and J is TRBJ2-6; D not resolved. The germline CDR1 and CDR2 sequences are LNHDA and SQIVND (reference sequence). The CDR3 is 16 amino acids. V lost 6 bases and J lost 0, with 12 bases in between. CDR3 amino acids: CASSLSLVSGANVLTF. CDR3 nucleotide sequence: TGTGCCAGTAGCCTAAGTCTTGTCTCTGGGGCCAACGTCCTGACTTTC. The full variable domain, in which reference TRBV19 and TRBJ2-6 provide the parts outside the CDR3, is DGGITQSPKYLFRKEGQNVTLSCEQNLNHDAMYWYRQDPGQGLRLIYYSQIVNDFQKGDIAEGYSVSREKKESFPLTVTSAQKNPTAFYLCASSLSLVSGANVLTFGAGSRLTVL.

This chain links TRBV5-1 with TRBJ2-7; D might be TRBD1 (6 bases). Germline V gene sequence: CDR1 SGHRS, CDR2 YFSETQ. CDR3 length equals 14 residues. Trimming pared 0 bases from V and 3 bases from J, leaving 10 bases between. The CDR3 DNA follows: TGCGCCAGCAGCTTGGGGACAGCCTACTACGAGCAGTACTTC. The encoded protein is CASSLGTAYYEQYF.

The chain joins TRBV7-3 to TRBJ2-1, with D perhaps TRBD2 (5 bases). CDR1 and CDR2 (germline): SGHTA, FQGTGA. The V and J ends lost 1 base and 5 bases respectively, with 9 bases between them. The CDR3 runs to 14 residues. CDR3 residues: CASSLIAPHNEQFF. In DNA, the CDR3 is TGTGCCAGCAGCTTAATAGCGCCGCACAATGAGCAGTTCTTC. Filled out from reference TRBV7-3 and TRBJ2-1, the complete variable domain reads GAGVSQTPSNKVTEKGKYVELRCDPISGHTALYWYRQSLGQGPEFLIYFQGTGAADDSGLPNDRFFAVRPEGSVSTLKIQRTERGDSAVYLCASSLIAPHNEQFFGPGTRLTVL.

The V gene is TRBV7-8, the J gene TRBJ2-1; maybe TRBD1 (6 bases). V was cut by 2 bases and J by 6 bases, with 14 bases left in between. The CDR3 is 15 residues long. Germline V gene sequence: CDR1 SGHVS, CDR2 FQNEAQ. CDR3 DNA sequence: TGTGCCAGCAGCTTATACAGGGAAAGGGGCAATGAGCAGTTCTTC. Translated: CASSLYRERGNEQFF.

This chain connects TRBV10-3 to TRBJ2-7; 11 positions match TRBD2. The length of the CDR3 is 18 residues. With 4 bases clipped from V and 1 base from J, the junction kept 12 bases outside the gene matches. The germline CDR1 and CDR2 sequences are ENHRY and SYGVKD. This CDR3 reads CAISGSGRALSGSYEQYF. CDR3 sequence (DNA): TGTGCCATCAGTGGTAGCGGGAGGGCCTTAAGTGGGTCCTACGAGCAGTACTTC.

The gene calls are TRBV18 and TRBJ2-5; no clear D. V lost 2 bases to trimming and J lost 4 bases, with 2 bases between them. Germline V gives CDR1 KGHSH, CDR2 LQKENI. This CDR3 has 11 residues. The CDR3 here is CASSPGETQYF. In DNA, the CDR3 is TGTGCCAGCTCACCAGGAGAGACCCAGTACTTC.

The CDR3 spells CASSPQARTSGRIYNEQFF. CDR3 nucleotide sequence: TGTGCCAGCAGCCCCCAGGCCCGGACTAGCGGGAGGATATACAATGAGCAGTTCTTC. The chain uses TRBV7-2 and TRBJ2-1, with 14 bases fitting TRBD2. The CDR3 has 19 residues. With 5 bases clipped from V and 4 bases from J, the junction kept 13 bases outside the gene matches. Looked up from germline, CDR1 is SGHTA and CDR2 is FQGNSA.

This chain uses TRBV6-6 with TRBJ2-1, with D possibly TRBD2 on 5 matching bases. CDR3 size: 13 residues. Germline values: CDR1 MNHNY, CDR2 SVGAGI (reference sequence). Trimming removed 6 bases from V and 0 bases from J, with 6 bases in between. The CDR3 region is CASSRDSYNEQFF. The CDR3 DNA follows: TGTGCCAGCAGCCGGGACTCCTACAATGAGCAGTTCTTC.

The rearrangement uses TRBV2 and TRBJ2-7; 8 positions match TRBD2. Germline lookup yields CDR1 SNHLY and CDR2 FYNNEI. Germline trimming cut 7 bases from V and 0 bases from J; bases unmatched to any gene: 2. The CDR3 length is 13 residues. The CDR3 region is CASKGLDSYEQYF. Written as DNA, the CDR3 is TGTGCCAGCAAGGGACTAGACTCCTACGAGCAGTACTTC.

The rearrangement uses TRBV19 and TRBJ2-5, with TRBD1 identical over 8 bases. The CDR3 sequence is 14 residues long. J lost 2 bases, V lost 6 bases, and 5 bases had no gene match. Per germline, CDR1 LNHDA and CDR2 SQIVND (reference sequence). The CDR3 loop is CASRDRAFQETQYF. CDR3 sequence (DNA): TGTGCCAGTAGGGACAGGGCTTTTCAAGAGACCCAGTACTTC.

The V gene is TRBV29-1, the J gene TRBJ2-7; TRBD2 matches at 8 bases. After removal of 3 bases from V and 6 bases from J, the junction contained 7 bases not matched to a gene. This CDR3 has 13 residues. The germline V gene encodes CDR1 SQVTM and CDR2 ANQGSEA. CDR3 region: CSVDPGGPSEQYF. Here the CDR3 DNA reads TGCAGCGTTGATCCGGGAGGGCCTTCCGAGCAGTACTTC.

The rearrangement links TRBV11-3 to TRBJ2-1; D gene unclear. The CDR3 is made up of 12 amino acids. Looked up from germline, CDR1 is SGHNT and CDR2 is YENEEA. Trimming stripped 1 base from V and 9 bases from J, with 7 bases between. CDR3 nucleotide sequence: TGTGCCAGCAGCTTAGCGGGTGGTGAGCAGTTCTTC. Translated: CASSLAGGEQFF. The variable domain in full, completed from reference TRBV11-3 and TRBJ2-1, reads EAGVVQSPRYKIIEKKQPVAFWCNPISGHNTLYWYLQNLGQGPELLIRYENEEAVDDSQLPKDRFSAERLKGVDSTLKIQPAELGDSAVYLCASSLAGGEQFFGPGTRLTVL.

This clone was seen more than once but under ten times. The chain uses TRBV11-2 and TRBJ1-2; D is possibly TRBD1 (6 bases). The CDR3 is 12 residues long. Germline CDR1 reads SGHAT; CDR2 reads FQNNGV. V dropped 4 bases and J dropped 6 bases, with 9 bases sitting between them. The CDR3, as DNA: TGTGCCAGCAGCTCCGAGGGGGATGGCTACACCTTC. Amino acids: CASSSEGDGYTF.